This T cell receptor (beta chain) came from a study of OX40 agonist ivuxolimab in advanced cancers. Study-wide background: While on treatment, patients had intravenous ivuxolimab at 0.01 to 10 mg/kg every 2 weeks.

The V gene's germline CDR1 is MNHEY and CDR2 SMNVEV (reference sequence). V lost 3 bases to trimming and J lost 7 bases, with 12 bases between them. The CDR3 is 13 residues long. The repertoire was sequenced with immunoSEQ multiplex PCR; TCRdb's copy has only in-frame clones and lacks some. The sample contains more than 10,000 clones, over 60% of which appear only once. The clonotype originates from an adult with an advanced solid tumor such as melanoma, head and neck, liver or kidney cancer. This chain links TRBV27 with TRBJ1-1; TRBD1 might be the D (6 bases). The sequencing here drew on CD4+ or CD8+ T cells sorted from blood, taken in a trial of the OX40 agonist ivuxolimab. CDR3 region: CASSFGGGGEAFF. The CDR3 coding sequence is TGTGCCAGCAGTTTTGGAGGGGGGGGTGAAGCTTTCTTT.